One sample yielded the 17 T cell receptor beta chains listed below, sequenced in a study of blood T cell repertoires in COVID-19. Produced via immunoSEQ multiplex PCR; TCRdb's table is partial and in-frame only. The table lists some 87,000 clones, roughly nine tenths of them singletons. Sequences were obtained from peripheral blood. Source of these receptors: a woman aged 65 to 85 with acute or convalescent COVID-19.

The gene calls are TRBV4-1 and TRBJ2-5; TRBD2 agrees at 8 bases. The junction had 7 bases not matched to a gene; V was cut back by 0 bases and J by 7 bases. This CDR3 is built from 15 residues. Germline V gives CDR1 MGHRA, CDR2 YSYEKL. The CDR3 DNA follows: TGCGCCAGCAGCCAAGAGCTTGGACTAGCTGGGACCCAGTACTTC. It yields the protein CASSQELGLAGTQYF.

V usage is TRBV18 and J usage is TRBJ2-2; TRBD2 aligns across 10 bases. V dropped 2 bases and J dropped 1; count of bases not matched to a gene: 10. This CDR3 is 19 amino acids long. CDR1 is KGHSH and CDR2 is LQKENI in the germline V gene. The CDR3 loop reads CASSPKGIASGGNTGELFF. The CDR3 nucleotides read TGTGCCAGCTCACCAAAAGGAATCGCTAGCGGGGGGAACACCGGGGAGCTGTTTTTT.

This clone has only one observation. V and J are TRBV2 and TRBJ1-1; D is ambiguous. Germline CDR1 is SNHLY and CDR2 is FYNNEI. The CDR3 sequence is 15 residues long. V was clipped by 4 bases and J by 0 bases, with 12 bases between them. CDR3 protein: CASSGVGVMNTEAFF. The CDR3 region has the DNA TGTGCCAGCAGTGGGGTCGGGGTTATGAACACTGAAGCTTTCTTT.

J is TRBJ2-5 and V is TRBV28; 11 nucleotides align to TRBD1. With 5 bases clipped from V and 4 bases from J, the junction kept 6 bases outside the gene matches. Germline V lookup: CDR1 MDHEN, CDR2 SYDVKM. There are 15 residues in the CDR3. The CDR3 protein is CASSTPDRGRETQYF. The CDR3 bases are TGTGCCAGCAGTACCCCGGACAGGGGGCGAGAGACCCAGTACTTC.

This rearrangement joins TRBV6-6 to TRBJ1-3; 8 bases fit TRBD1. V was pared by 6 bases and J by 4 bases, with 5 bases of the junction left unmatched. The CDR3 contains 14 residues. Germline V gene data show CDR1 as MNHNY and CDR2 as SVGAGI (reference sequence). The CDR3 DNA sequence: TGTGCCAGCAGCACGGGGACAGGCGGAAACACCATATATTTT. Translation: CASSTGTGGNTIYF.

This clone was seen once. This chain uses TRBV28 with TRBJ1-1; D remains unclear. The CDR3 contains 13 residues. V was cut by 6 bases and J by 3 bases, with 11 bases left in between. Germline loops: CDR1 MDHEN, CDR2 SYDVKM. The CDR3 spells CASSRRAYTEAFF. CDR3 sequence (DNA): TGTGCCAGCAGCCGGAGGGCCTACACTGAAGCTTTCTTT.

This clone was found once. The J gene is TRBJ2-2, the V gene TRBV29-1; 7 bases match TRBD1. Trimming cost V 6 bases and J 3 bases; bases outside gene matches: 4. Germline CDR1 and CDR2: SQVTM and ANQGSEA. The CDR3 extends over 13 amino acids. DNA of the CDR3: TGCAGCGTCAGGGGGTGGGACACCGGGGAGCTGTTTTTT. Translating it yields CSVRGWDTGELFF.

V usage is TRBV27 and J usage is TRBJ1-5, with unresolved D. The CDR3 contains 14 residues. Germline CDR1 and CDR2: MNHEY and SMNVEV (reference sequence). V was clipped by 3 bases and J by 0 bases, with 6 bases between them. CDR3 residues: CASSLSYSNQPQHF. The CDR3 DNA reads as TGTGCCAGCAGTTTGTCCTATAGCAATCAGCCCCAGCATTTT.

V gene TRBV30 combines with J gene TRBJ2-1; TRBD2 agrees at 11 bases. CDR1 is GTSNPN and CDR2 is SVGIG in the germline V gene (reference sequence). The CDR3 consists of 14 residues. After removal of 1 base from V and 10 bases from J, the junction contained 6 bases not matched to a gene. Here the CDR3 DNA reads TGTGCCTGGAGTGGGGCTAGCGGGAGGAGGGAGCAGTTCTTC. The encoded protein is CAWSGASGRREQFF.

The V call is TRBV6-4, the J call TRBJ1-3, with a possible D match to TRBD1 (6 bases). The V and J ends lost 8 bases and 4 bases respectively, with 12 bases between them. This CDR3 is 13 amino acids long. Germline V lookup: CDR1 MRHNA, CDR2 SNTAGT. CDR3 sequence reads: CASAWTDGNTIYF. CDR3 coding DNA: TGTGCCAGCGCATGGACAGACGGAAACACCATATATTTT.

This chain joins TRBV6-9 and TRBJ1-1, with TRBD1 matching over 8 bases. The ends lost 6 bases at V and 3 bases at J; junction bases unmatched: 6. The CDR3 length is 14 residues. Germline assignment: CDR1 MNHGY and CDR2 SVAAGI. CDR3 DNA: TGTGCCAGCAGACTGCGACAGGGGTACACTGAAGCTTTCTTT. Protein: CASRLRQGYTEAFF.

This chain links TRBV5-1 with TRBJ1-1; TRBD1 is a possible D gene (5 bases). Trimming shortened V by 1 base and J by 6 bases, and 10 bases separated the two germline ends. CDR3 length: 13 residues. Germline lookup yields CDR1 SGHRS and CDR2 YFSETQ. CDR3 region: CASSLWGVSEAFF. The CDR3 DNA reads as TGCGCCAGCAGCTTGTGGGGGGTTTCTGAAGCTTTCTTT.

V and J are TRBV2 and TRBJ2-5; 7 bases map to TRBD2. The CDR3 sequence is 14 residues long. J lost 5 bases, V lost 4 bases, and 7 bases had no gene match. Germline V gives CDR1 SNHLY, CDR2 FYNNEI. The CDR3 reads CASSGTAGGETQYF. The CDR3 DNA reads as TGTGCCAGCAGTGGGACTGCCGGGGGGGAGACCCAGTACTTC.

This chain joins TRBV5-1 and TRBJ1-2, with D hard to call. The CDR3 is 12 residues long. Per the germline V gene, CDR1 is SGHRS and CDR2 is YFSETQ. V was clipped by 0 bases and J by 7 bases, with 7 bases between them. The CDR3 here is CASSLEPSGYTF. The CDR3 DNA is TGCGCCAGCAGCTTGGAACCTAGTGGCTACACCTTC.

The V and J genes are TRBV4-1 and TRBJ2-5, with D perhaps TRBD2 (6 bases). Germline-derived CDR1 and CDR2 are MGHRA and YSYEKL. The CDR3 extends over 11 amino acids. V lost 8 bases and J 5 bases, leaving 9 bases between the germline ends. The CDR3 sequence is CASGGRETQYF. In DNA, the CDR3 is TGCGCCAGCGGAGGGCGGGAGACCCAGTACTTC.

In DNA form, the CDR3 reads TGCGCCAGCAGCTTAAGGTATGGGACAGGAATTGGGAACACTGAAGCTTTCTTT. It encodes CASSLRYGTGIGNTEAFF. This sequence joins TRBV5-1 and TRBJ1-1; TRBD1 agrees at 8 bases. V lost 2 bases to trimming and J lost 1 base; unmatched junction nucleotides: 13. The CDR3 sequence is 18 residues long. Germline V gene data show CDR1 as SGHRS and CDR2 as YFSETQ.

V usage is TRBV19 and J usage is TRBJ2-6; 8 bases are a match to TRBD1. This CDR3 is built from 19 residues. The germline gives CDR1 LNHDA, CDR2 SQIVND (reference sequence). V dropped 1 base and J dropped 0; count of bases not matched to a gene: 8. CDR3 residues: CASSIVGQGFFSGANVLTF. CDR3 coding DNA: TGTGCCAGTAGTATAGTAGGACAGGGTTTTTTCTCTGGGGCCAACGTCCTGACTTTC.